The 19 T cell receptor beta chains below were found in one sample sequenced in a study of blood T cell repertoires in COVID-19. The repertoire was sequenced with immunoSEQ multiplex PCR; TCRdb's copy has only in-frame clones and lacks some. The table has fewer than 200,000 clones, about 86% seen once; the top ten hold around 8.6%. The sample consisted of peripheral blood. All receptors derive from a man between 50 and 59 years old with active or convalescent COVID-19.

J is TRBJ1-2 and V is TRBV4-3; D possibly corresponds to TRBD1 (6 bases). Germline V gives CDR1 LGHNA, CDR2 YSLEER. The V and J ends lost 5 bases and 2 bases respectively, with 9 bases between them. The CDR3 is made up of 13 amino acids. The CDR3 nucleotides read TGCGCCAGCAGCGACAGGAACAACTATGGCTACACCTTC. It yields the protein CASSDRNNYGYTF.

V is TRBV7-9 and J is TRBJ1-1; 9 bases are a match to TRBD1. Looked up from germline, CDR1 is SEHNR and CDR2 is FQNEAQ (reference sequence). V lost 0 bases and J lost 7; bases outside the gene matches: 6. The CDR3 loop spans 15 amino acids. The DNA of the CDR3 is TGTGCCAGCAGCTTAGCCGGGACAGGGAAAAATGAAGCTTTCTTT. It codes for CASSLAGTGKNEAFF.

The rearrangement uses TRBV28 and TRBJ2-5; possible D gene TRBD2, 7 bases. Germline loops: CDR1 MDHEN, CDR2 SYDVKM. The CDR3 consists of 15 residues. With 5 bases removed from V and 2 bases from J, the gap between germline ends came to 15 bases. This CDR3 is CASSRGAGSQETQYF. In DNA, the CDR3 is TGTGCCAGCAGTCGGGGGGCCGGGTCTCAAGAGACCCAGTACTTC.

This chain uses TRBV4-2 with TRBJ1-3; TRBD1 agrees at 7 bases. V dropped 5 bases and J dropped 6; count of bases not matched to a gene: 7. CDR1 and CDR2 from the germline V gene are LGHNA and YNFKEQ. This CDR3 is built from 14 residues. In nucleotides, the CDR3 is TGTGCCAGCAGCTCTAGACAGGGCGAAAACACCATATATTTT. Translated: CASSSRQGENTIYF.

The chain is built from TRBV7-9 and TRBJ2-7, with 9 bases lining up with TRBD1. In germline, CDR1 is SEHNR, CDR2 FQNEAQ (reference sequence). Germline trimming cut 5 bases from V and 5 bases from J; bases unmatched to any gene: 10. CDR3 size: 15 residues. CDR3 protein: CASSLGQGLINEQYF. CDR3 DNA sequence: TGTGCCAGCAGCCTGGGACAGGGCCTAATCAACGAGCAGTACTTC.

The J gene is TRBJ2-7, the V gene TRBV7-6; tentatively, D is TRBD1 (8 bases). V was clipped by 5 bases and J by 5 bases, with 22 bases between them. The CDR3 has 16 amino acids. From germline, CDR1 is SGHVS and CDR2 FNYEAQ. The CDR3 loop reads CASSREPTGEGNEQYF. CDR3 sequence (DNA): TGTGCCAGCAGCCGTGAACCGACAGGGGAGGGAAACGAGCAGTACTTC.

This chain connects TRBV4-1 to TRBJ2-7; 8 bases align to TRBD2. The germline CDR1 and CDR2 sequences are MGHRA and YSYEKL. The CDR3 is 17 residues long. J lost 6 bases, V lost 0 bases, and 13 bases had no gene match. CDR3 residues: CASSQDLLTSGRSEQYF. CDR3 nucleotides: TGCGCCAGCAGCCAAGATCTGTTGACCAGCGGGAGAAGCGAGCAGTACTTC.

This chain joins TRBV19 and TRBJ2-3; TRBD1 matches at 9 bases. The germline V gene has CDR1 LNHDA and CDR2 SQIVND (reference sequence). V lost 5 bases to trimming and J lost 5 bases; unmatched junction nucleotides: 5. This CDR3 contains 14 residues. Here the CDR3 DNA reads TGTGCCAGTAGTCGGACAGGGGATGTAGATACGCAGTATTTT. Translated: CASSRTGDVDTQYF.

The chain carries TRBV6-5 and TRBJ1-1; 7 bases match TRBD1. The trim removed 5 bases at V and 7 bases at J, leaving 10 bases unmatched. The CDR3 extends over 14 amino acids. Germline V gene sequence: CDR1 MNHEY, CDR2 SVGAGI. The CDR3 bases are TGTGCCAGCAGTCAACGACAGGGTTCAAATGAAGCTTTCTTT. This codes for CASSQRQGSNEAFF.

This sequence joins TRBV12-5 and TRBJ2-2; D is possibly TRBD2 (6 bases). Germline CDR1 LGHNT, CDR2 FRNRAP. The V end was cut by 5 bases, the J end by 7 bases, with 17 bases between. This CDR3 is built from 15 residues. The CDR3 nucleotides are TGTGCTAGTGGTCCGACTTTCGGGGGTTACGGGGAGCTGTTTTTT. Its translation: CASGPTFGGYGELFF.

V usage is TRBV3-1 (or the pseudogene TRBV3-2) and J usage is TRBJ2-5; 11 nucleotides align to TRBD1. CDR3 length: 16 amino acids. The trim removed 1 base at V and 5 bases at J, leaving 6 bases unmatched. Germline V CDR1 and CDR2: LGHDT, YNNKEL (reference sequence). The CDR3 bases are TGTGCCAGCAGCCAAGTACGGACAGGGGGCGTGGAGACCCAGTACTTC. Residues: CASSQVRTGGVETQYF.

The rearrangement links TRBV9 to TRBJ1-1; a weak D match, TRBD1 (6 bases). This CDR3 contains 16 residues. The germline V gene encodes CDR1 SGDLS and CDR2 YYNGEE. V lost 3 bases and J lost 1, with 16 bases in between. CDR3 region: CASSAPPGHKNTEAFF. The DNA for the CDR3 is TGTGCCAGCAGCGCACCTCCGGGACATAAGAACACTGAAGCTTTCTTT.

This chain links TRBV2 with TRBJ2-2; D uncertain. V was shortened by 2 bases and J by 1 base, with 8 bases between the two germline ends. This CDR3 region has 15 residues. Germline assignment: CDR1 SNHLY and CDR2 FYNNEI. The CDR3: CASSERSGNTGELFF. As DNA, the CDR3 is TGTGCCAGCAGTGAAAGGTCAGGGAACACCGGGGAGCTGTTTTTT.

The chain employs TRBV3-1 (or the pseudogene TRBV3-2) and TRBJ2-4; TRBD1 matches 10 bases. CDR1 LGHDT and CDR2 YNNKEL come from the germline V gene (reference sequence). Trimming removed 2 bases from V and 4 bases from J; junction bases left unmatched: 8. This CDR3 is 17 amino acids long. CDR3 amino acids: CASSQSLTGGGKNIQYF. The CDR3 DNA reads TGTGCCAGCAGCCAATCCTTGACAGGGGGCGGAAAAAACATTCAGTACTTC.

The gene calls are TRBV4-1 and TRBJ1-1, with D unclear. The germline gives CDR1 MGHRA, CDR2 YSYEKL. V was pared by 1 base and J by 8 bases, with 17 bases between. CDR3 length: 15 residues. The CDR3 sequence is CASSQVPGAGGEAFF. CDR3 bases: TGCGCCAGCAGCCAAGTCCCAGGTGCTGGCGGGGAAGCTTTCTTT.

The genes are TRBV6-5 and TRBJ2-5, with TRBD1 matching over 10 bases. Germline loops: CDR1 MNHEY, CDR2 SVGAGI. V gave up 6 bases and J gave up 5 bases; unmatched junction bases: 9. This CDR3 is built from 15 residues. This CDR3 reads CASSYGQGVRETQYF. The CDR3 DNA sequence: TGTGCCAGCAGCTACGGACAGGGGGTTCGGGAGACCCAGTACTTC.

This chain joins TRBV11-2 and TRBJ2-1, with D unclear. CDR1 and CDR2 from the germline V gene are SGHAT and FQNNGV. The CDR3 consists of 13 residues. Trimming cost V 0 bases and J 8 bases, with 8 bases left between them. CDR3 protein: CASSLDPLDEQFF. The CDR3 bases are TGTGCCAGCAGCTTAGATCCCCTCGATGAGCAGTTCTTC.

This sequence joins TRBV25-1 and TRBJ1-1; D remains unclear. Trimming stripped 0 bases from V and 11 bases from J, with 7 bases between. The CDR3 consists of 11 residues. Germline lookup yields CDR1 MGHDK and CDR2 SYGVNS. The CDR3: CASSEYSRAFF. The CDR3 DNA is TGTGCCAGCAGTGAATATAGTCGGGCTTTCTTT.

This clone was seen a handful of times. The chain recombines TRBV4-2 with TRBJ2-7; a weak D match, TRBD1 (6 bases). The CDR3 length is 16 residues. The V end was cut by 0 bases, the J end by 2 bases, with 14 bases between. Germline V lookup: CDR1 LGHNA, CDR2 YNFKEQ. The DNA for the CDR3 is TGTGCCAGCAGCCAAGATCGGACAGACCGAACCTACGAGCAGTACTTC. Its translation is CASSQDRTDRTYEQYF.